This TCR beta chain comes out of a study of identifying expanded T cells in peripheral blood. Findings of the study overall: Across healthy donors, higher total template counts meant significantly greater roughly 2-week count variance. Over around two and four weeks, about 15 and 19 clones changed, versus approximately 1.2 between replicates.

With regard to this clone: The antigen remains unidentified.

Collection occurred without any documented infections or immune events in donors. Clones were sequenced by immunoSEQ multiplex PCR, and TCRdb holds only the in-frame ones, with some missing. The repertoire has about 89,000 clones, approximately 86% of them found once; the top ten carry 5.5% to 6.5%. Per germline, CDR1 KGHSH and CDR2 LQKENI. This CDR3 contains 15 residues. V shed 3 bases, J shed 9 bases, and the junction held 6 bases outside the gene matches. The clonotype originates from a person aged 18 to 75 in good health. This chain connects TRBV18 to TRBJ1-6; 9 nucleotides align to TRBD1. Sequenced input: blood. For the CDR3, the DNA is TGTGCCAGCTCACCTTCGGGACAGGGTGTTTCACCCCTCCACTTT. Its translation: CASSPSGQGVSPLHF. Using reference TRBV18 and TRBJ1-6 for the parts outside the CDR3, the full variable domain is NAGVMQNPRHLVRRRGQEARLRCSPMKGHSHVYWYRQLPEEGLKFMVYLQKENIIDESGMPKERFSAEFPKEGPSILRIQQVVRGDSAAYFCASSPSGQGVSPLHFGNGTRLTVT.